This T cell receptor (beta chain) was obtained from a study of shared clonotypes between healthy human individuals. Study conclusions and caveats: Approximately 4.9% of naive CD4 clonotypes were shared across a handful of donors.

Germline lookup yields CDR1 LGHNA and CDR2 YNFKEQ. The CDR3 is 12 residues long. The V end lost 2 bases, the J end lost 2 bases, and 0 bases lay between the germline ends. Sequencing was performed with immunoSEQ multiplex PCR; in TCRdb, only in-frame clones are kept and a portion is missing. The data show approximately 350,000 clones, with 90% to 98% seen just once and 0.32% held by the top ten. Adult donors, all healthy and HIV-negative, had no recent acute infections or vaccinations. Comment on this clone: Its cognate antigen is unknown. Other DNA sequences in this specimen translate into the identical CDR3.

This chain uses TRBV4-2 with TRBJ2-2; D remains unclear. The sequence was obtained from a man younger than 40 in good health. Sequenced: memory CD8+ T cells sorted from blood. Subset indicated: CD45RO+ cells pooled with CCR7-negative TemRA cells. Written as DNA, the CDR3 is TGTGCCAGCAGCCAAAACACCGGGGAGCTGTTTTTT. This translates into CASSQNTGELFF.